The present entry profiles one T cell receptor (beta chain) with its context. The data were obtained in a study of T cell responses to AZD1222 COVID-19 vaccine. Clones were read by immunoSEQ multiplex PCR, and TCRdb kept only the in-frame ones, dropping some. The table has about 150,000 clones, approximately 89% seen once. This CDR3 comprises 16 residues. CDR1 and CDR2 (germline): SEHNR, FQNEAQ (reference sequence). The V gene lost 5 bases and the J gene lost 3 bases, with 16 bases spanning the gap. This chain links TRBV7-9 with TRBJ2-2; D is perhaps TRBD1 or TRBD2 (5 bases each). This receptor was identified in an adult who received the AZD1222 COVID-19 vaccine. Material: peripheral blood, obtained 28 days after the second AZD1222 dose. CDR3 sequence (DNA): TGTGCCAGCAGCCCGAAAGGGACGGAGGACACCGGGGAGCTGTTTTTT. Protein product: CASSPKGTEDTGELFF.